This TCR beta chain was identified during a study of T cell responses to AZD1222 COVID-19 vaccine. The data were produced by immunoSEQ multiplex PCR, yet TCRdb's version contains in-frame clones alone and is incomplete. The sample shows about 150,000 clones, 75% to 95% of them seen only once. V was cut by 6 bases and J by 9 bases, with 18 bases left in between. CDR3 size: 14 residues. CDR1 is MDHEN, CDR2 SYDVKM, per germline. This TCR came from an adult in good health. V gene TRBV28 combines with J gene TRBJ2-1, with D perhaps matching TRBD1 (7 bases). The sequencing here drew on peripheral blood, taken on day 0 of AZD1222 vaccination. The CDR3 loop reads CASRAGGGVLEQFF. Written as DNA, the CDR3 is TGTGCCAGCAGGGCAGGGGGAGGAGTCCTTGAGCAGTTCTTC. The full variable domain, with the rest looked up from reference TRBV28 and TRBJ2-1, is DVKVTQSSRYLVKRTGEKVFLECVQDMDHENMFWYRQDPGLGLRLIYFSYDVKMKEKGDIPEGYSVSREKKERFSLILESASTNQTSMYLCASRAGGGVLEQFFGPGTRLTVL.